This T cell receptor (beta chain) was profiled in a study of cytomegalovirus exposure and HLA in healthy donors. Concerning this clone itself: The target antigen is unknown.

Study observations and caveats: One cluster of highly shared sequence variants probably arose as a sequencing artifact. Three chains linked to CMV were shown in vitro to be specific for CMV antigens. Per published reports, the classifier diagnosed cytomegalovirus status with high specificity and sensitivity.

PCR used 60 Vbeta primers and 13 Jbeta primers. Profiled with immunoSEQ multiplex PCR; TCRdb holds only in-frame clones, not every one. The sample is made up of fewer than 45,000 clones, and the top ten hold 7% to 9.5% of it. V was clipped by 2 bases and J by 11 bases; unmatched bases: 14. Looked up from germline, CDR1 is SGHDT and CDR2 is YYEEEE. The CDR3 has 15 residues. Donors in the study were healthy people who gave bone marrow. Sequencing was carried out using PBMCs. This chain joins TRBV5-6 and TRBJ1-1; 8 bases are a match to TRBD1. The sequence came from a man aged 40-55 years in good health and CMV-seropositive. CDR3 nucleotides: TGTGCCAGCAGCTTTGGGTGGGACAGGACGGAGGCTGCTTTCTTT. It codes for CASSFGWDRTEAAFF.